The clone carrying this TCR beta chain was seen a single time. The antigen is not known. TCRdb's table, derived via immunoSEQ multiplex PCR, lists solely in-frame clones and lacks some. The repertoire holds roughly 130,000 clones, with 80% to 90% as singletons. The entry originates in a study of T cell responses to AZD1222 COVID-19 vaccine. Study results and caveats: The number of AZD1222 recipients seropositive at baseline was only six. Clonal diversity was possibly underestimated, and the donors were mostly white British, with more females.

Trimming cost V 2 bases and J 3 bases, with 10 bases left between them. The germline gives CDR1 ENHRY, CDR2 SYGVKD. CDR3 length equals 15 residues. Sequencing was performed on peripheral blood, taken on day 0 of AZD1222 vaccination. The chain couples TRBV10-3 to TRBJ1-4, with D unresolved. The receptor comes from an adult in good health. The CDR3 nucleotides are TGTGCCATCAGTGAGACCGGGGTCCCTAATGAAAAACTGTTTTTT. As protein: CAISETGVPNEKLFF.